Each of the 25 T cell receptor beta chains below was sequenced from the same sample in a study of T-cell memory formation after mild COVID-19 (dated by TCRdb to 2020 to 2022). The library relied on 5' RACE. Sequenced using an Illumina NovaSeq 6000. Through fastp at Q25 and MiXCR, TCRdb rebuilt clones from the public reads, retaining in-frame beta chains. CDR3 protein duplicates are merged, each entry listing the most common genes and DNA. The table for this sample lists 550,000 to 600,000 distinct CDR3 sequences; roughly 17% of them were counted only once. 8.1% of the sample is taken by the ten largest. The sequenced sample was PBMCs or a T cell subset sorted from them (not recorded which). The receptor source for this set is an adult woman who had mild COVID-19 (a few samples of this study predate the infection). The sample titles of this study are shuffled in the database, so cell type and time point are left out; the donor was told from shared clones.

This chain joins TRBV24-1 and TRBJ2-7; D not certain. Germline V gene sequence: CDR1 KGHDR, CDR2 SFDVKD. V was clipped by 4 bases and J by 3 bases, with 12 bases between them. The CDR3 is made up of 14 amino acids. As DNA, the CDR3 is TGTGCCACCAGTGAAGGCTCACCCGACTACGAGCAGTACTTC. It translates to CATSEGSPDYEQYF.

This clonotype was detected only a few times. The J gene is TRBJ2-5, the V gene TRBV9; D may be TRBD2 (6 bases). Deletions cut 0 bases from V and 2 bases from J, with 11 bases between. This CDR3 is 15 amino acids long. CDR1 is SGDLS, CDR2 YYNGEE, per germline. CDR3 sequence (DNA): TGTGCCAGCAGCGTAGCTGGCGGGGCTCAAGAGACCCAGTACTTC. Its translation: CASSVAGGAQETQYF.

This clonotype was seen only a few times. The rearrangement joins TRBV5-1 to TRBJ2-2, with a possible D match to TRBD2 (6 bases). The CDR3 runs to 15 residues. Per the germline V gene, CDR1 is SGHRS and CDR2 is YFSETQ. V was pared by 4 bases and J by 2 bases, with 12 bases between. The CDR3 sequence is CASSRGTSNTGELFF. The DNA for the CDR3 is TGCGCCAGCAGCCGGGGGACTTCCAACACCGGGGAGCTGTTTTTT.

There are a few counts of this clonotype. The chain links TRBV7-9 to TRBJ2-1; D may be TRBD2 (5 bases). CDR3 length: 16 residues. The V and J ends lost 5 bases and 7 bases respectively, with 21 bases between them. CDR1 is SEHNR and CDR2 is FQNEAQ in the germline V gene (reference sequence). CDR3 loop: CASSEAPGKGLNEQFF. The CDR3 bases are TGTGCCAGCAGCGAAGCTCCCGGGAAGGGTTTGAATGAGCAGTTCTTC.

The V gene is TRBV5-6, the J gene TRBJ1-5; D unresolved. Germline CDR1 reads SGHDT; CDR2 reads YYEEEE. With 4 bases removed from V and 0 bases from J, the gap between germline ends came to 8 bases. This CDR3 is built from 14 residues. CDR3 amino acids: CASSHGASNQPQHF. In DNA form, the CDR3 reads TGTGCCAGCAGCCACGGAGCTAGCAATCAGCCCCAGCATTTT. Supplemented by reference TRBV5-6 and TRBJ1-5, the full variable domain reads DAGVTQSPTHLIKTRGQQVTLRCSPKSGHDTVSWYQQALGQGPQFIFQYYEEEERQRGNFPDRFSGHQFPNYSSELNVNALLLGDSALYLCASSHGASNQPQHFGDGTRLSIL.

The chain recombines TRBV19 with TRBJ2-7, with TRBD1 matching 10 bases. Germline V lookup: CDR1 LNHDA, CDR2 SQIVND (reference sequence). The V segment lost 5 bases and the J segment 6 bases; nucleotides outside the gene matches: 10. The CDR3 consists of 15 residues. CDR3 sequence reads: CASSASGQGTAEQYF. The CDR3 nucleotides read TGTGCCAGTAGTGCCTCGGGACAGGGGACGGCCGAGCAGTACTTC.

This clonotype has just a few counts. The chain recombines TRBV7-8 with TRBJ1-6, with a weak D call TRBD1 (6 bases). V shed 5 bases and J shed 0 bases, with 17 bases lying between them. There are 18 residues in the CDR3. Germline values: CDR1 SGHVS, CDR2 FQNEAQ. CDR3 region: CASSQRGHTNSYNSPLHF. The CDR3, as DNA: TGTGCCAGCAGCCAAAGGGGACATACGAACTCCTATAATTCACCCCTCCACTTT.

This clonotype was observed a few times. The chain couples TRBV20-1 to TRBJ1-2, with D uncertain. This CDR3 is built from 12 residues. V was clipped by 5 bases and J by 2 bases, with 9 bases between them. CDR1 DFQATT and CDR2 SNEGSKA come from the germline V gene (reference sequence). For the CDR3, the DNA is TGCAGTGCTTCTCCAGGAAACTATGGCTACACCTTC. Its translation is CSASPGNYGYTF.

The chain couples TRBV12-3 or TRBV12-4 to TRBJ1-1; 8 bases are shared with TRBD1. CDR3 length: 16 residues. With 3 bases clipped from V and 8 bases from J, the junction kept 14 bases outside the gene matches. CDR3 residues: CASSLNPGTGGTEAFF. CDR3 coding DNA: TGTGCCAGCAGTTTGAACCCTGGGACAGGAGGGACGGAAGCTTTCTTT.

The genes are TRBV3-1 and TRBJ2-5, with TRBD1 as a possible D gene (6 bases). CDR1 is LGHDT, CDR2 YNNKEL, per germline (reference sequence). V lost 0 bases, J lost 4 bases, and 12 bases lay in between. The CDR3 consists of 15 residues. CDR3 amino acids: CASSQDRGNGETQYF. Here the CDR3 DNA reads TGTGCCAGCAGCCAAGATAGGGGGAACGGAGAGACCCAGTACTTC.

This clonotype was seen a handful of times. This rearrangement joins TRBV6-4 to TRBJ2-1; no clear D. Trimming cost V 1 base and J 5 bases, with 3 bases left between them. The CDR3 length is 12 residues. Per the germline V gene, CDR1 is MRHNA and CDR2 is SNTAGT. The CDR3 is CASSDLNNEQFF. As DNA, the CDR3 is TGTGCCAGCAGTGACTTAAACAATGAGCAGTTCTTC.

This clonotype was counted once. The CDR3 is CASSYLGQGNEQFF. In DNA form, the CDR3 reads TGTGCCAGCAGTTACTTGGGACAGGGAAATGAGCAGTTCTTC. The chain couples TRBV6-5 to TRBJ2-1, with 9 bases matching TRBD1. V shed 1 base and J 7 bases; nucleotides not matched to a gene: 2. This CDR3 region has 14 residues. The germline CDR1 and CDR2 sequences are MNHEY and SVGAGI.

The J gene is TRBJ1-4, the V gene TRBV3-1; the D is unclear. V lost 0 bases and J 8 bases, leaving 13 bases between the germline ends. CDR1 and CDR2 (germline): LGHDT, YNNKEL (reference sequence). The length of the CDR3 is 15 residues. CDR3 residues: CASSQDPGEGEKLFF. CDR3 nucleotide sequence: TGTGCCAGCAGCCAAGATCCCGGGGAGGGAGAAAAACTGTTTTTT.

This chain links TRBV5-1 with TRBJ1-6; the D is unclear. Germline V lookup: CDR1 SGHRS, CDR2 YFSETQ. V shed 0 bases and J shed 9 bases, with 7 bases lying between them. This CDR3 is built from 13 residues. CDR3 sequence (DNA): TGCGCCAGCAGCTTGGAACAGTTTTCACCCCTCCACTTT. This translates into CASSLEQFSPLHF.

The chain links TRBV5-5 to TRBJ1-2, with TRBD1 identical over 7 bases. Trimming cost V 5 bases and J 2 bases; bases outside gene matches: 6. CDR1 SGHKS and CDR2 YYEKEE come from the germline V gene (reference sequence). The CDR3 extends over 14 amino acids. The CDR3 DNA reads as TGTGCCAGCAGATGGGACAGCCCCAACTATGGCTACACCTTC. Protein sequence: CASRWDSPNYGYTF.

In its sample, this clonotype was seen a few times. This rearrangement joins TRBV2 to TRBJ2-1; D could derive from TRBD1 or TRBD2 (5 bases each). This CDR3 region has 14 residues. Per germline, CDR1 SNHLY and CDR2 FYNNEI. V lost 10 bases to trimming and J lost 5 bases, with 18 bases between them. The CDR3: CATRRGWIDNEQFF. The CDR3 region has the DNA TGTGCCACCAGACGGGGCTGGATCGACAATGAGCAGTTCTTC.

This clonotype was found a few times. This chain links TRBV29-1 with TRBJ2-1; 7 nucleotides agree with TRBD2. The CDR3 spans 11 residues. Germline V CDR1 and CDR2: SQVTM, ANQGSEA. V shed 4 bases, J shed 6 bases, and the junction held 0 bases outside the gene matches. CDR3 in amino acids: CSVASGNEQFF. DNA for the CDR3: TGCAGCGTTGCTAGCGGCAATGAGCAGTTCTTC.

This clonotype has a handful of counts. This CDR3 is CASSLGLGNTGELFF. DNA of the CDR3: TGTGCCAGCAGCTTAGGATTGGGTAACACCGGGGAGCTGTTTTTT. The rearrangement links TRBV7-3 to TRBJ2-2, with D unclear. The CDR3 runs to 15 residues. The V gene's germline CDR1 is SGHTA and CDR2 FQGTGA. With 2 bases removed from V and 2 bases from J, the gap between germline ends came to 9 bases.

The chain employs TRBV7-9 and TRBJ2-5; D may be TRBD1 (5 bases). CDR1 SEHNR and CDR2 FQNEAQ come from the germline V gene (reference sequence). The CDR3 has 15 amino acids. V lost 2 bases and J 2 bases, leaving 12 bases between the germline ends. CDR3 DNA: TGTGCCAGCAGCTTATCGGACACCCGACAAGAGACCCAGTACTTC. It specifies CASSLSDTRQETQYF. Filled out from reference TRBV7-9 and TRBJ2-5, the complete variable domain reads DTGVSQNPRHKITKRGQNVTFRCDPISEHNRLYWYRQTLGQGPEFLTYFQNEAQLEKSRLLSDRFSAERPKGSFSTLEIQRTEQGDSAMYLCASSLSDTRQETQYFGPGTRLLVL.

This clonotype turned up a few times. This rearrangement joins TRBV7-6 to TRBJ2-7; 12 bases fit TRBD2. The germline V gene encodes CDR1 SGHVS and CDR2 FNYEAQ. This CDR3 has 15 amino acids. With V trimmed by 5 bases and J by 3 bases, 5 bases remained unmatched. CDR3 nucleotides: TGTGCCAGCAGCGGTACTAGCGGGGGGCTCTACGAGCAGTACTTC. Amino acid sequence: CASSGTSGGLYEQYF.

This clonotype has more than one count but fewer than ten. The chain has TRBV24-1 and TRBJ2-6; D perhaps matches TRBD2 (6 bases). Trimming pared 7 bases from V and 0 bases from J, leaving 18 bases between. CDR1 and CDR2 from the germline V gene are KGHDR and SFDVKD. The CDR3 is made up of 18 amino acids. As DNA, the CDR3 is TGTGCCACCAGCTCAAGGGACTTCGCGGCCTCTGGGGCCAACGTCCTGACTTTC. Residues: CATSSRDFAASGANVLTF.

The J gene is TRBJ2-2, the V gene TRBV19, with TRBD2 identical over 9 bases. This CDR3 region has 15 residues. J gave up 1 base and V 3 bases, and 0 bases lay outside the gene matches. Germline CDR1 reads LNHDA; CDR2 reads SQIVND (reference sequence). CDR3 DNA sequence: TGTGCCAGTAGTATGACTAGCGGGAACACCGGGGAGCTGTTTTTT. It specifies CASSMTSGNTGELFF.

This clonotype was picked up a small number of times. This chain links TRBV29-1 with TRBJ1-1; D may be TRBD1 (5 bases). Per germline, CDR1 SQVTM and CDR2 ANQGSEA. The CDR3 length is 13 residues. The V and J ends lost 5 bases and 0 bases respectively, with 10 bases between them. CDR3 DNA: TGCAGCGTTCAAGGGACGGTGAACACTGAAGCTTTCTTT. Protein product: CSVQGTVNTEAFF.

J is TRBJ2-1 and V is TRBV27; D is possibly TRBD1 or TRBD2 (5 bases each). The CDR3 is 14 residues long. With 5 bases removed from V and 8 bases from J, the gap between germline ends came to 16 bases. CDR1 and CDR2 from the germline V gene are MNHEY and SMNVEV (reference sequence). The CDR3 spells CASSPGTYWDEQFF. CDR3 coding DNA: TGTGCCAGCAGTCCAGGGACCTACTGGGATGAGCAGTTCTTC.

The rearrangement links TRBV27 to TRBJ2-1; D ambiguous. Trimming left V 3 bases short and J 4 bases short, with 13 bases between. CDR1 and CDR2 (germline): MNHEY, SMNVEV (reference sequence). The CDR3 sequence is 15 residues long. This CDR3 is CASSFAPRGYNEQFF. Here the CDR3 DNA reads TGTGCCAGCAGTTTTGCACCAAGAGGTTACAATGAGCAGTTCTTC.